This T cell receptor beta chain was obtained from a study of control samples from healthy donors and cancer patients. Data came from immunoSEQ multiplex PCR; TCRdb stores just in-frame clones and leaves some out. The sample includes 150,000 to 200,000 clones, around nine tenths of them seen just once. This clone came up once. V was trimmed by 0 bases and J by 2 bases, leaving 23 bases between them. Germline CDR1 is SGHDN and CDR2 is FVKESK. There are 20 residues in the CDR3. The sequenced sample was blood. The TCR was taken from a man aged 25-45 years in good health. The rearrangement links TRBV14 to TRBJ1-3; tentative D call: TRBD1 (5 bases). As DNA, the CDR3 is TGTGCCAGCAGCCAAGAAGGCCGGGCGCAGGGCGGTTTCCCTGGAAACACCATATATTTT. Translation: CASSQEGRAQGGFPGNTIYF. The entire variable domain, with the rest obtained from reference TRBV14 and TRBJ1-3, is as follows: EAGVTQFPSHSVIEKGQTVTLRCDPISGHDNLYWYRRVMGKEIKFLLHFVKESKQDESGMPNNRFLAERTGGTYSTLKVQPAELEDSGVYFCASSQEGRAQGGFPGNTIYFGEGSWLTVV.